This T cell receptor beta chain was captured by sequencing in a study of blood T cell repertoires in COVID-19. Background on the study: The United States, Italy and Spain were the sources of the acute and convalescent COVID-19 samples.

Unmatched junction bases numbered 12, after V lost 0 bases and J lost 1 base. Germline CDR1 SGHKS, CDR2 YYEKEE (reference sequence). The CDR3 covers 18 residues. Sequencing used immunoSEQ multiplex PCR; TCRdb keeps in-frame clones, though not all of them. There are roughly 670,000 clones in the sample; 90% occur only once, and about 0.26% lies in the top ten. V and J are TRBV5-5 and TRBJ1-1, with TRBD1 matching over 7 bases. The sequence was collected from a young woman with acute or convalescent COVID-19. Sequences were obtained from peripheral blood. The CDR3 DNA reads as TGTGCCAGCAGCTTGGGGGCAGGGGGTATCCGAGGGAACACTGAAGCTTTCTTT. It is translated as CASSLGAGGIRGNTEAFF.